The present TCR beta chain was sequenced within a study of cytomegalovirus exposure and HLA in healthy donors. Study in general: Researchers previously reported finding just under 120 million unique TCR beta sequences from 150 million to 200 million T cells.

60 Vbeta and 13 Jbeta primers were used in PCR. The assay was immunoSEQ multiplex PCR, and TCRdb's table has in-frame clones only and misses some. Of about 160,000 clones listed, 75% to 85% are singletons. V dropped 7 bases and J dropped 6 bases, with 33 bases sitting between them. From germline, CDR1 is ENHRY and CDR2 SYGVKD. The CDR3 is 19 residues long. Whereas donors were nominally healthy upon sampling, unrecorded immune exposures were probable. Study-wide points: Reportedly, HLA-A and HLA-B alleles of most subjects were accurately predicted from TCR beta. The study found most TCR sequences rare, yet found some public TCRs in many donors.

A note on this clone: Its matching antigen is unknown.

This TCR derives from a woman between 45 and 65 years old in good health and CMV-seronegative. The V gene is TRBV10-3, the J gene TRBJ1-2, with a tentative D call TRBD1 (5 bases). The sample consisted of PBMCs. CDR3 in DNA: TGTGCCATCACCAAAGATAGGGCGAGAAGGGGAGGGGATTTTAATGGCTACACCTTC. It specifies CAITKDRARRGGDFNGYTF.